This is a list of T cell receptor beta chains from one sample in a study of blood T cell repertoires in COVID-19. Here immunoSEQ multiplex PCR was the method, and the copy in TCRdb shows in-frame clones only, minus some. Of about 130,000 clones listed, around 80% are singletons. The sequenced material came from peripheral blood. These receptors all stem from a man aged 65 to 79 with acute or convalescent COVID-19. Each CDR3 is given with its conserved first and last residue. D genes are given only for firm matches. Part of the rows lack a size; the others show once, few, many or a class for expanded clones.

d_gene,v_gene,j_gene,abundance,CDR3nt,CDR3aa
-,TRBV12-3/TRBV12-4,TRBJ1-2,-,TGTGCCAGCACCCGGGACTATGGCTACACCTTC,CASTRDYGYTF
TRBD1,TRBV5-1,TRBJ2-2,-,TGCGCCAGCAGCTTGAATTCAGGGGGCGCAGGCAGCGGGGAGCTGTTTTTT,CASSLNSGGAGSGELFF
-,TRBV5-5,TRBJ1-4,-,TGTGCCAGCAGCTTCGGGGGAACTAATGAAAAACTGTTTTTT,CASSFGGTNEKLFF
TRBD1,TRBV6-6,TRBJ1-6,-,TGTGCCAGCAGTGTCACGGGACAGTCTGGTAATTCACCCCTCCACTTT,CASSVTGQSGNSPLHF
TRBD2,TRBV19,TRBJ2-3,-,TGTGCCAGTACCAATAGCGGGGGGGCAGCAGATACGCAGTATTTT,CASTNSGGAADTQYF
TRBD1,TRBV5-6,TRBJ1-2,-,TGTGCCAGCAGCTTACTGGACAGGGCCTATGGCTACACCTTC,CASSLLDRAYGYTF
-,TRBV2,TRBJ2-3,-,TGTGCCAGCAGTGAAGGTAGATCTGATACGCAGTATTTT,CASSEGRSDTQYF
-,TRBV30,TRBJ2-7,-,TGTGCCTGGAGTGTAGGGGGAGACTCCTACGAGCAGTACTTC,CAWSVGGDSYEQYF
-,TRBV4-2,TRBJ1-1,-,TGTGCCAGCAGCCTACATCTCAGGGCTGAAGCTTTCTTT,CASSLHLRAEAFF
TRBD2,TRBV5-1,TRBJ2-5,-,TGCGCCAGCAGCTCGGGAGGGTGGGAGACCCAGTACTTC,CASSSGGWETQYF
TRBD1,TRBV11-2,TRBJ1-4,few,TGTGCCAGCACTCCGAACCCTCCGGGACAGACAACTAATGAAAAACTGTTTTTT,CASTPNPPGQTTNEKLFF
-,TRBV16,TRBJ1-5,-,TGTGCCAGCAGCCTAGGGGGGGATCGCAATCAGCCCCAGCATTTT,CASSLGGDRNQPQHF
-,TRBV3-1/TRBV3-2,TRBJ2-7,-,TGTGCCAGCAGCCAAGGAGGGTCCGGCTCCTACGAGCAGTACTTC,CASSQGGSGSYEQYF
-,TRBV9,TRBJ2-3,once,TGTGCCAGCAGCGTAGTAGGAGCTTCTAGCACAGATACGCAGTATTTT,CASSVVGASSTDTQYF
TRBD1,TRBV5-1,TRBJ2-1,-,TGCGCCAGCAGCTTATCTACAGGGGGTCTGGGCAATGAGCAGTTCTTC,CASSLSTGGLGNEQFF
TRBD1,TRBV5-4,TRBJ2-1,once,TGTGCCAGCAGCTTGAGACAGGGTGATGAGCAGTTCTTC,CASSLRQGDEQFF
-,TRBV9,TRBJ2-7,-,TGTGCCAGCAGCGTCGGGGTGTCCGGGGGTCGCCACGAGCAGTACTTC,CASSVGVSGGRHEQYF
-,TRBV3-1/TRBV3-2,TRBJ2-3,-,TGTGCCAGCAGCCAAGAAATAGCGGTCGGGCCAGATACGCAGTATTTT,CASSQEIAVGPDTQYF
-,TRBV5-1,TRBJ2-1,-,TGCGCCAGCAGCTTTGGAGGGCTAAACGATGAGCAGTTCTTC,CASSFGGLNDEQFF
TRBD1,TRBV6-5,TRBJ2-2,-,TGTGCCAGCAGTTACTCGCCAGGGGGAACCGGGGAGCTGTTTTTT,CASSYSPGGTGELFF
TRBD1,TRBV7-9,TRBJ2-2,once,TGTGCCAGCACCCAGGGACAGACGAACACCGGGGAGCTGTTTTTT,CASTQGQTNTGELFF
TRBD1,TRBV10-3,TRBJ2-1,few,TGTGCCATCAGTGAGTGGGACAGGGTGAGCTATGAGCAGTTCTTC,CAISEWDRVSYEQFF
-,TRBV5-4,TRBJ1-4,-,TGTGCCAGCAGCCAGGGGCGCGAAAAACTGTTTTTT,CASSQGREKLFF
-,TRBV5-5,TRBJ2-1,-,TGTGCCAGCAGCTCCAGGATATCCTACAATGAGCAGTTCTTC,CASSSRISYNEQFF
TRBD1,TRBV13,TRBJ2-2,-,TGTGCCAGCAGCTCTGGGACAGGGGGCGCAACCGGGGAGCTGTTTTTT,CASSSGTGGATGELFF
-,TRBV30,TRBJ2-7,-,TGTGCCTGGACGGACAGCTACGAGCAGTACTTC,CAWTDSYEQYF
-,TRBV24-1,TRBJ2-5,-,TGTGCCACCAGCCGAGGAGAGACCCAGTACTTC,CATSRGETQYF